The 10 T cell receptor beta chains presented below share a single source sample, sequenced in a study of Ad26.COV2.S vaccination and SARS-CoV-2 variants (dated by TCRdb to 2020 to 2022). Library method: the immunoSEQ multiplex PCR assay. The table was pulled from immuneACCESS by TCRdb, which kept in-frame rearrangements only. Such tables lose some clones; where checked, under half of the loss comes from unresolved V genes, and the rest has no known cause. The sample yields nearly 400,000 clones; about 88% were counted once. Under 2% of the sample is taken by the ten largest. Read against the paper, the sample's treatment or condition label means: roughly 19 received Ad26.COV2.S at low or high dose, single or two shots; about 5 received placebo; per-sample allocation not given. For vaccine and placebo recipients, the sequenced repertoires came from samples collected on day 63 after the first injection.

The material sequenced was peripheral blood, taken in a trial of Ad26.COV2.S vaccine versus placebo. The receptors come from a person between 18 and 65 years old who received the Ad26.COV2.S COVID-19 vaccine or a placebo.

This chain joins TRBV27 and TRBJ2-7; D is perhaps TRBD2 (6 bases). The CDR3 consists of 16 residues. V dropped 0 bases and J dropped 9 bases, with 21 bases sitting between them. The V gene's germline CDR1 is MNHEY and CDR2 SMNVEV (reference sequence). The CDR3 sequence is CASSLSHPGAARGQYF. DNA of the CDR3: TGTGCCAGCAGTTTATCCCATCCCGGGGCAGCGCGGGGGCAGTACTTC.

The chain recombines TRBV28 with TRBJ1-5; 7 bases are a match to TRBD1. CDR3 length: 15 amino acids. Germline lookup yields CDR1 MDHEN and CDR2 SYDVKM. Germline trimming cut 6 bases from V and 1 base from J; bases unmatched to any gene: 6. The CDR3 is CASRPSTGSNQPQHF. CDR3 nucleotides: TGTGCCAGCAGACCCTCGACAGGGAGCAATCAGCCCCAGCATTTT.

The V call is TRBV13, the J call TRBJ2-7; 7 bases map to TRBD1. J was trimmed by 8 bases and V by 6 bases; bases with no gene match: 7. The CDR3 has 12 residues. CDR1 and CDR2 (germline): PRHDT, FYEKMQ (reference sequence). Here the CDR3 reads CASSLTGDKQYF. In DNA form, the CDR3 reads TGTGCCAGCAGTCTCACAGGGGACAAGCAGTACTTC.

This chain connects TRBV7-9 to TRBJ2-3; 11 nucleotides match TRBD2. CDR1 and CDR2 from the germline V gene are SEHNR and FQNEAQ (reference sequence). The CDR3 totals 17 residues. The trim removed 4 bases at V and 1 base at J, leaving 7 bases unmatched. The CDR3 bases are TGTGCCAGCAGCTATCAGATAGCGGGAGGGGGCACAGATACGCAGTATTTT. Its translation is CASSYQIAGGGTDTQYF.

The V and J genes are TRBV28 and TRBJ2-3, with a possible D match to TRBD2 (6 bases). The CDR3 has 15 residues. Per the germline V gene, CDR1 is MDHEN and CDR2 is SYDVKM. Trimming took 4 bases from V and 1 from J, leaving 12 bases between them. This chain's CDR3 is CASSSGGSGTDTQYF. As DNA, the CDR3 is TGTGCCAGCAGTTCTGGGGGGAGTGGCACAGATACGCAGTATTTT. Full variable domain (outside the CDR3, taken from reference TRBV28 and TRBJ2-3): DVKVTQSSRYLVKRTGEKVFLECVQDMDHENMFWYRQDPGLGLRLIYFSYDVKMKEKGDIPEGYSVSREKKERFSLILESASTNQTSMYLCASSSGGSGTDTQYFGPGTRLTVL.

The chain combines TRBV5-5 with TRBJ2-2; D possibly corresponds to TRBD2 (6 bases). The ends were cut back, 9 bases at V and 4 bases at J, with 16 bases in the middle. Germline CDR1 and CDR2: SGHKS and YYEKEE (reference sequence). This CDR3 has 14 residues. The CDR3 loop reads CATKVGAGTGELFF. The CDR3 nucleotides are TGTGCCACCAAAGTGGGAGCGGGCACCGGGGAGCTGTTTTTT.

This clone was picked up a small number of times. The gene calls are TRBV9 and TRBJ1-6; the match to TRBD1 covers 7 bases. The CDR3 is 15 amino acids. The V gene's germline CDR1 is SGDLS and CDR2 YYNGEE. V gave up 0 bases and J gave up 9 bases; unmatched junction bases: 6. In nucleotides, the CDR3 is TGTGCCAGCAGCGTAGAAGGGGGCCCAGGTTCACCCCTCCACTTT. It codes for CASSVEGGPGSPLHF.

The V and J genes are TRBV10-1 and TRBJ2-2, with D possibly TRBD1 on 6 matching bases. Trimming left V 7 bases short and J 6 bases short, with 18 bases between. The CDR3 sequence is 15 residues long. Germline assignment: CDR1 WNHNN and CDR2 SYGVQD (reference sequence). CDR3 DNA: TGCGCCAGCACAAGGACCGTACAGGGCCCCGGGGAGCTGTTTTTT. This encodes CASTRTVQGPGELFF.

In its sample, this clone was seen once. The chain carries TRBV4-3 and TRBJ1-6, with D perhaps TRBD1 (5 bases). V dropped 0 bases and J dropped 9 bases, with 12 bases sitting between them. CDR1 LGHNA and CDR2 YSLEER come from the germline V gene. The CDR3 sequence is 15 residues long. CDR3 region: CASSQEWDPRSPLHF. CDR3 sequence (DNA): TGCGCCAGCAGCCAAGAGTGGGACCCCCGTTCACCCCTCCACTTT.

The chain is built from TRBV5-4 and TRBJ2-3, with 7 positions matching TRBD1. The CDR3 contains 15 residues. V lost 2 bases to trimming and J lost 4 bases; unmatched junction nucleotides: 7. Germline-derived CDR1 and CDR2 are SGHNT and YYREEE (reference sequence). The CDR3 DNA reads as TGTGCCAGCAGCTTCGACAGGGAAGTCCCAGATACGCAGTATTTT. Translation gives CASSFDREVPDTQYF. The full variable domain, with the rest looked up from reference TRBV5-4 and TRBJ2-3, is ETGVTQSPTHLIKTRGQQVTLRCSSQSGHNTVSWYQQALGQGPQFIFQYYREEENGRGNFPPRFSGLQFPNYSSELNVNALELDDSALYLCASSFDREVPDTQYFGPGTRLTVL.